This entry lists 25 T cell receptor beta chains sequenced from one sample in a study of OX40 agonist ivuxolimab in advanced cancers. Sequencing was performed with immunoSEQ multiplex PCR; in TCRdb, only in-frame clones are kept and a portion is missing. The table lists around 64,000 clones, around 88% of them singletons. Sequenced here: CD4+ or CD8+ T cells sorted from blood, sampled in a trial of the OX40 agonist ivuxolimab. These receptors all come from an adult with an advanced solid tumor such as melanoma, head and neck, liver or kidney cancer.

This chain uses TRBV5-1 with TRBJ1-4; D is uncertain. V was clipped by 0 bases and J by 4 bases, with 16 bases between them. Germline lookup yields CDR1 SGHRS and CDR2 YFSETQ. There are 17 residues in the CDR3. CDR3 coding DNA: TGCGCCAGCAGCTTGGGAGGACGCGGTTCTAATAATGAAAAACTGTTTTTT. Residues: CASSLGGRGSNNEKLFF.

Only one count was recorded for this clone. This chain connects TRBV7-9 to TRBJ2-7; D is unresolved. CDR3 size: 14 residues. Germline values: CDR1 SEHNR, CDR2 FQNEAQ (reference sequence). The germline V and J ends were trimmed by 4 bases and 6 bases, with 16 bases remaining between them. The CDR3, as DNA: TGTGCCAGCAGCTCCGCGGTCGGCGGCGGCGAGCAGTACTTC. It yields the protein CASSSAVGGGEQYF.

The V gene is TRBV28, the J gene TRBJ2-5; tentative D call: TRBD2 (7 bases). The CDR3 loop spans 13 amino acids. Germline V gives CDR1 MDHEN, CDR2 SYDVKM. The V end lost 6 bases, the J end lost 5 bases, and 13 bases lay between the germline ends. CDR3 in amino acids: CASSRTGGETQYF. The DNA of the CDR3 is TGTGCCAGCAGCCGGACGGGGGGCGAGACCCAGTACTTC.

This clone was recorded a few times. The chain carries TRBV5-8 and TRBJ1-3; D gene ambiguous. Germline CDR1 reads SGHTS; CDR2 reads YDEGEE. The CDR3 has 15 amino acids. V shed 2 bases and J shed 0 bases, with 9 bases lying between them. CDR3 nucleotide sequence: TGTGCCAGCAGCTTTTCGGCCAGCTCTGGAAACACCATATATTTT. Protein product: CASSFSASSGNTIYF.

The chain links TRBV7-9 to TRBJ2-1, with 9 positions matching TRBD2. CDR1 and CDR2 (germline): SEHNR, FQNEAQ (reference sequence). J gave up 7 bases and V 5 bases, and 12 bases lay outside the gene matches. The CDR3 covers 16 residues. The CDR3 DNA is TGTGCCAGCAGCCCAAGAGGGCGGGAGGGTTTGAATGAGCAGTTCTTC. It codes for CASSPRGREGLNEQFF.

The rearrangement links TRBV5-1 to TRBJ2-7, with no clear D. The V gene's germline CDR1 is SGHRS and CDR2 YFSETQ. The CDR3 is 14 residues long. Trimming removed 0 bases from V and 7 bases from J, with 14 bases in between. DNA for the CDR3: TGCGCCAGCAGCTTGGCCGACACGGGTGGGGAGCAGTACTTC. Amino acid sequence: CASSLADTGGEQYF.

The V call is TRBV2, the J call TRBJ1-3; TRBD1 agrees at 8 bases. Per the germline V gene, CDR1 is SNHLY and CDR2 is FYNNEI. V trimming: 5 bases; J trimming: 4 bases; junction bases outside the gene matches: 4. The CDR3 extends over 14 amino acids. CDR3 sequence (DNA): TGTGCCAGCAGTCCTACAGGGGGGGGAAACACCATATATTTT. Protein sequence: CASSPTGGGNTIYF.

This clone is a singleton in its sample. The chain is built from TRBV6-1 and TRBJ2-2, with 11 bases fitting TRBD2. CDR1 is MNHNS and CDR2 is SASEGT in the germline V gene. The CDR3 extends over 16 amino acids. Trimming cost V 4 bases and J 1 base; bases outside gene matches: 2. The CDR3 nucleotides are TGTGCCAGCAGTGGCGGGACTAGCGGGAACACCGGGGAGCTGTTTTTT. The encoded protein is CASSGGTSGNTGELFF.

The DNA for the CDR3 is TGTGCCAGCAGCGAGCGGACAGGTAGAGAGACCCAGTACTTC. Amino acids: CASSERTGRETQYF. The chain links TRBV5-4 to TRBJ2-5, with TRBD1 matching 7 bases. Germline CDR1 is SGHNT and CDR2 is YYREEE (reference sequence). V dropped 4 bases and J dropped 4; count of bases not matched to a gene: 7. This CDR3 is built from 14 residues.

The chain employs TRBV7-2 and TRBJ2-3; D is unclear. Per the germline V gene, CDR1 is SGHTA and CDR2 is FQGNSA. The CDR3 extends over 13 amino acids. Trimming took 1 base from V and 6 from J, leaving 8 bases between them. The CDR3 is CASSLGPSDTQYF. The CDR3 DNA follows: TGTGCCAGCAGCTTAGGACCCTCCGATACGCAGTATTTT.

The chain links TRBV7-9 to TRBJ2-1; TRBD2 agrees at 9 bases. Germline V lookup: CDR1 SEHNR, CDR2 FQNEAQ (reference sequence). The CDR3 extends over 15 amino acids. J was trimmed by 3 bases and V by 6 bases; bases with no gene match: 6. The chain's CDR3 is CASRFLRGGYNEQFF. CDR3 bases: TGTGCCAGCAGGTTCCTGCGGGGGGGCTACAATGAGCAGTTCTTC. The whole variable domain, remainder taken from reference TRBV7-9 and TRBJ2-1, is DTGVSQNPRHKITKRGQNVTFRCDPISEHNRLYWYRQTLGQGPEFLTYFQNEAQLEKSRLLSDRFSAERPKGSFSTLEIQRTEQGDSAMYLCASRFLRGGYNEQFFGPGTRLTVL.

CDR3 region: CASRGLSYEQYF. CDR3 nucleotide sequence: TGTGCCAGCAGGGGCCTCTCCTACGAGCAGTACTTC. The genes are TRBV7-2 and TRBJ2-7; the D is unclear. This CDR3 comprises 12 residues. The V gene's germline CDR1 is SGHTA and CDR2 FQGNSA. V lost 6 bases and J 0 bases, leaving 6 bases between the germline ends.

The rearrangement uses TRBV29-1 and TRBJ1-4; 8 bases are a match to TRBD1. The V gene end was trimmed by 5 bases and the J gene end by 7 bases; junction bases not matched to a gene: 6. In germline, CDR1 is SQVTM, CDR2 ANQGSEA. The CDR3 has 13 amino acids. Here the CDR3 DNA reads TGCAGCGTTTCACAGGGGGTTGGTGAAAAACTGTTTTTT. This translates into CSVSQGVGEKLFF.

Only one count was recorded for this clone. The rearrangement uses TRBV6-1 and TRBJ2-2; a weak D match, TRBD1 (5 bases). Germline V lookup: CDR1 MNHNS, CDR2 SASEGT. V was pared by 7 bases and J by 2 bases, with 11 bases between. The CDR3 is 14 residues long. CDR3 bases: TGTGCCAGCAAGCAGGGAATTAACACCGGGGAGCTGTTTTTT. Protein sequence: CASKQGINTGELFF.

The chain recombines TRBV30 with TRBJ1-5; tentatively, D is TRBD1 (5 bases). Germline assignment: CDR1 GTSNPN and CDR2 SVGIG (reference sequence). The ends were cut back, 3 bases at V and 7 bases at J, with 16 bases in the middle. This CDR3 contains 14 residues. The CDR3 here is CAWRGPGFNQPQHF. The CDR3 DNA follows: TGTGCCTGGAGGGGACCGGGTTTCAACCAGCCCCAGCATTTT.

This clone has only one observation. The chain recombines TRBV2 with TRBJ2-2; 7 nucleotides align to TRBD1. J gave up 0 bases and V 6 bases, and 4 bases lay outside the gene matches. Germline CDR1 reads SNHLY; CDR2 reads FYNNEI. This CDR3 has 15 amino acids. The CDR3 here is CASSPGQSNTGELFF. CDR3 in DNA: TGTGCCAGCAGCCCGGGACAGTCGAACACCGGGGAGCTGTTTTTT.

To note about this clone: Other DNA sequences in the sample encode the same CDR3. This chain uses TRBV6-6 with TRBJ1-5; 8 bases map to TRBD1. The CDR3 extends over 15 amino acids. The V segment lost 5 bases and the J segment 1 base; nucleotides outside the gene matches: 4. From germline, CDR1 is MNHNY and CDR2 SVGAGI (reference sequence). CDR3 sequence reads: CASSVRQGSNQPQHF. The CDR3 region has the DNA TGTGCCAGCAGTGTTAGACAGGGGAGCAATCAGCCCCAGCATTTT.

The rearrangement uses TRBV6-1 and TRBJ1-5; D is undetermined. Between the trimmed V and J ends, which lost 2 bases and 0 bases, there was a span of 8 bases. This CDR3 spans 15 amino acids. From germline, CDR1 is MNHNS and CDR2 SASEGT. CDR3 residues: CASSERWYSNQPQHF. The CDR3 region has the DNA TGTGCCAGCAGTGAAAGGTGGTATAGCAATCAGCCCCAGCATTTT.

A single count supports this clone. CDR3 amino acids: CSVLPGETQYF. The CDR3 nucleotides read TGCAGCGTTCTTCCTGGGGAGACCCAGTACTTC. This chain joins TRBV29-1 and TRBJ2-5; D gene ambiguous. The CDR3 is 11 residues long. CDR1 is SQVTM and CDR2 is ANQGSEA in the germline V gene. Trimming pared 5 bases from V and 5 bases from J, leaving 9 bases between. The entire variable domain, with the rest obtained from reference TRBV29-1 and TRBJ2-5, is as follows: SAVISQKPSRDICQRGTSLTIQCQVDSQVTMMFWYRQQPGQSLTLIATANQGSEATYESGFVIDKFPISRPNLTFSTLTVSNMSPEDSSIYLCSVLPGETQYFGPGTRLLVL.

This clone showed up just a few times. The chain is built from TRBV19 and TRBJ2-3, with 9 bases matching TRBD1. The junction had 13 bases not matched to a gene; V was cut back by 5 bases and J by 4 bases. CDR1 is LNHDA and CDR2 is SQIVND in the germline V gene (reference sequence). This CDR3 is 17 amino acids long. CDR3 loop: CASSSDRDRVGADTQYF. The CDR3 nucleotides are TGTGCCAGTAGTTCAGACCGGGACAGGGTGGGGGCAGATACGCAGTATTTT.

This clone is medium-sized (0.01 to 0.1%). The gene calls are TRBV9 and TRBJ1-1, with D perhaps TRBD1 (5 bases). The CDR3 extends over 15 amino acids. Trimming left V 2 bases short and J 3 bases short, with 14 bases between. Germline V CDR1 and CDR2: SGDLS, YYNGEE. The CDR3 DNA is TGTGCCAGCAGCGTTTTGACAGAAATAGACACTGAAGCTTTCTTT. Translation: CASSVLTEIDTEAFF.

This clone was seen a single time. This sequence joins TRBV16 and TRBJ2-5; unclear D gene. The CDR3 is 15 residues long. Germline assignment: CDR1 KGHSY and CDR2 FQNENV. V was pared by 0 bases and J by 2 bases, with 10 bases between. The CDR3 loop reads CASSQSQLGQETQYF. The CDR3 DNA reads TGTGCCAGCAGCCAATCCCAACTGGGACAAGAGACCCAGTACTTC. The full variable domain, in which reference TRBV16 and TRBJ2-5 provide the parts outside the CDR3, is GEEVAQTPKHLVRGEGQKAKLYCAPIKGHSYVFWYQQVLKNEFKFLISFQNENVFDETGMPKERFSAKCLPNSPCSLEIQATKLEDSAVYFCASSQSQLGQETQYFGPGTRLLVL.

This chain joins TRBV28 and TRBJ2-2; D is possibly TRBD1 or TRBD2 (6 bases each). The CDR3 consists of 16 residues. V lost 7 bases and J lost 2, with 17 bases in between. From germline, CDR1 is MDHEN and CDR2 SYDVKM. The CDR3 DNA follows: TGTGCCAGCACCGCTCCGGGGGCCATAAACACCGGGGAGCTGTTTTTT. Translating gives CASTAPGAINTGELFF.

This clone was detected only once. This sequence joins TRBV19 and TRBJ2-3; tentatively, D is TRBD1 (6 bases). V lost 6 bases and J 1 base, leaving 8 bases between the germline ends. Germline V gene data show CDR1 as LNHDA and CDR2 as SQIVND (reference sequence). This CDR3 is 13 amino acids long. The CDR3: CASRRTGTDTQYF. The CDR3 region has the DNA TGTGCCAGTAGGAGGACAGGCACAGATACGCAGTATTTT.

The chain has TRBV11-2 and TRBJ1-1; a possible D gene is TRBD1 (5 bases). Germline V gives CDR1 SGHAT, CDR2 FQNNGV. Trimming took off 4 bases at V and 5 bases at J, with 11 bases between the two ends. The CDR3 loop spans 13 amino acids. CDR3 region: CASSSGISTEAFF. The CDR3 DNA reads TGTGCCAGCAGCTCAGGGATTTCGACTGAAGCTTTCTTT.